This T cell receptor (beta chain) comes out of a study of T cell clonality in common variable immunodeficiency. Study-wide results and caveats: Reportedly, TCR beta sequences from common variable immunodeficiency showed fewer deletions and N-nucleotide insertions.

Sequencing was performed with immunoSEQ multiplex PCR; in TCRdb, only in-frame clones are kept and a portion is missing. The data show 25,000 to 35,000 clones, with none appearing a single time. This clone is termed medium-sized. Antigen unknown. The missing CDR3 end, 3 residues past where the read stops, is filled in from the germline J gene. The CDR3 has 15 amino acids. Looked up from germline, CDR1 is MGHRA and CDR2 is YSYEKL. V lost 0 bases to trimming and J lost 9 bases; unmatched junction nucleotides: 6. The receptor was derived from a human donor with common variable immunodeficiency. What was sequenced was peripheral blood mononuclear cells. V usage is TRBV4-1 and J usage is TRBJ2-1; 9 nucleotides line up with TRBD1. The DNA read from the CDR3 is TGCGCCAGCAGCCAAGAAGGGACAGGGATTACTGAG. Protein sequence: CASSQEGTGITE. In full, the CDR3 is CASSQEGTGITEQFF.